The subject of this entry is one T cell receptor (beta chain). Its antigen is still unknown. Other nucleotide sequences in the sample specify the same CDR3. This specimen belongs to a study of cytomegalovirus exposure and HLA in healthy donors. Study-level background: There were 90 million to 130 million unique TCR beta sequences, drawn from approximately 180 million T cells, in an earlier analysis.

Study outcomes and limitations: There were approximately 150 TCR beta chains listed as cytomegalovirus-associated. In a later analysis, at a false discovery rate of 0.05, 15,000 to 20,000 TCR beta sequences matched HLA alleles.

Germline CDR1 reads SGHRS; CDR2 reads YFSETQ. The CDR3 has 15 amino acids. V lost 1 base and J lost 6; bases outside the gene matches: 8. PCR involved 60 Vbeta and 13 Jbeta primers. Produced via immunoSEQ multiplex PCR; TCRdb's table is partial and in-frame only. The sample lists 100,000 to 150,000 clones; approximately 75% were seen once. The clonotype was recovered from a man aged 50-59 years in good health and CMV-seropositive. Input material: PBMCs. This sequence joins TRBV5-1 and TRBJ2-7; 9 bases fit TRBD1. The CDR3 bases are TGCGCCAGCAGCTTGTTGGGACAGGGAATCGGCGAGCAGTACTTC. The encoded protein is CASSLLGQGIGEQYF.